Sequencing of this T cell receptor (beta chain) was carried out in a study of identifying expanded T cells in peripheral blood. General study findings and limits: Across healthy donors, higher total template counts meant significantly greater roughly two-week count variance.

In regard to this clone: The antigen is unknown.

Sequencing used immunoSEQ multiplex PCR; TCRdb keeps in-frame clones, though not all of them. In the table there are approximately 85,000 clones, more than 70% of which are singletons. The CDR3 runs to 16 residues. The germline V gene encodes CDR1 MNHNS and CDR2 SASEGT. V trimming: 3 bases; J trimming: 5 bases; junction bases outside the gene matches: 11. Sequencing used blood. This chain joins TRBV6-1 and TRBJ1-2; 8 bases are shared with TRBD1. The origin of this receptor is a person aged 18 to 69 in good health. CDR3 in amino acids: CASSDPADRGFYGYTF. The CDR3 nucleotides are TGTGCCAGCAGTGATCCCGCCGACAGGGGTTTTTATGGCTACACCTTC.